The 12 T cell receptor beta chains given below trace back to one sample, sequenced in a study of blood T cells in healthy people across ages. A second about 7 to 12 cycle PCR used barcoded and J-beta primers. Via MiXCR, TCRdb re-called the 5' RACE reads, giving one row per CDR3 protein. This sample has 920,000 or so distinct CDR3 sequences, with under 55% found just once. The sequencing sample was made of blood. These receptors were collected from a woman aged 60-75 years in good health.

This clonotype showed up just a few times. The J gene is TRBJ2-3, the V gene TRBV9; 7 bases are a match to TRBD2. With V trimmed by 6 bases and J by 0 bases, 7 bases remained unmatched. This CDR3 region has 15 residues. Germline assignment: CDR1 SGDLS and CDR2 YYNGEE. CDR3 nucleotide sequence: TGTGCCAGCACCTCGGGGAGGGAAAGCACAGATACGCAGTATTTT. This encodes CASTSGRESTDTQYF.

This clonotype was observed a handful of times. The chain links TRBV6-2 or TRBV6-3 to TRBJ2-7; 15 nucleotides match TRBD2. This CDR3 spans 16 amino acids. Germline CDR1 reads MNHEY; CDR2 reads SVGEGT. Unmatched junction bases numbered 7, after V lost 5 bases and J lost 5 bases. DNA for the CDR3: TGTGCCAGCAGTCGGACTAGCGGGAGGGCCGCGCACGAGCAGTACTTC. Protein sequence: CASSRTSGRAAHEQYF.

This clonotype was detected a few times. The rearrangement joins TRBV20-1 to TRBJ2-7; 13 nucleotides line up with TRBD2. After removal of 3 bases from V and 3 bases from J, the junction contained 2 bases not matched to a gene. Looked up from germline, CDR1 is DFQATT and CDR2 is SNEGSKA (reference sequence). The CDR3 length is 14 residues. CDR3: CSASRTSGSYEQYF. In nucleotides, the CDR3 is TGCAGTGCTAGTAGGACTAGCGGGAGCTACGAGCAGTACTTC.

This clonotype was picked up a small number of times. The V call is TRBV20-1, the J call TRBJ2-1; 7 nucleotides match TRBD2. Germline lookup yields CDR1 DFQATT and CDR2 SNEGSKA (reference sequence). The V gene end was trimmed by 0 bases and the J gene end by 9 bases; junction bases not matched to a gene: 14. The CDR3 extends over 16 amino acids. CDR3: CSARDIVRSGSAEQFF. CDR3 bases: TGCAGTGCTAGAGATATCGTGCGTAGCGGGTCGGCTGAGCAGTTCTTC.

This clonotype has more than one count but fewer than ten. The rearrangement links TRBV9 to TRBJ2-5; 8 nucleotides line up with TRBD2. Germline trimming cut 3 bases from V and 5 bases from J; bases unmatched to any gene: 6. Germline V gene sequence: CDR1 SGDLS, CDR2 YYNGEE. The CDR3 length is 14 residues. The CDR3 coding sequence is TGTGCCAGCAGCGCACAGCGGGAGTCGGAGACCCAGTACTTC. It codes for CASSAQRESETQYF.

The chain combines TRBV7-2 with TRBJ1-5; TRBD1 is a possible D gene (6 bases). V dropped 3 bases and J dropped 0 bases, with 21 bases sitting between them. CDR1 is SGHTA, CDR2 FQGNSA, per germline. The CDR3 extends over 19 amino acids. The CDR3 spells CTSSLGGWQWQASNQPQHF. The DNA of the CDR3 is TGTACCAGCAGCTTGGGGGGCTGGCAGTGGCAGGCTAGCAATCAGCCCCAGCATTTT.

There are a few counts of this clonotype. Here the CDR3 reads CASSVAGTSGREQYF. For the CDR3, the DNA is TGTGCCAGCAGCGTAGCGGGAACAAGTGGGAGGGAGCAGTACTTC. The chain combines TRBV9 with TRBJ2-7, with D possibly TRBD2 on 6 matching bases. Trimming took 0 bases from V and 7 from J, leaving 17 bases between them. CDR1 is SGDLS and CDR2 is YYNGEE in the germline V gene. This CDR3 has 15 residues.

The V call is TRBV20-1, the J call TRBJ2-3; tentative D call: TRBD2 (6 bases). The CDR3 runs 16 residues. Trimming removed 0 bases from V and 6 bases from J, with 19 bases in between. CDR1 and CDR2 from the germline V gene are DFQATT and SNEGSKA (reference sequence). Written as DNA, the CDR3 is TGCAGTGCTAGAGATCGGAGCAGGAGGGCCGGGGATACGCAGTATTTT. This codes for CSARDRSRRAGDTQYF.

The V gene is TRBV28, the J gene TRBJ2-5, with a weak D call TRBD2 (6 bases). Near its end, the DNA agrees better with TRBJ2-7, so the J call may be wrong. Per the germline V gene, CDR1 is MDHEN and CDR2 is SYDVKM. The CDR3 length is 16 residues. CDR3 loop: CASSLGLEYQPGEQYF. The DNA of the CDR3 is TGTGCCAGCAGTTTGGGACTCGAATACCAACCGGGCGAGCAGTACTTC.

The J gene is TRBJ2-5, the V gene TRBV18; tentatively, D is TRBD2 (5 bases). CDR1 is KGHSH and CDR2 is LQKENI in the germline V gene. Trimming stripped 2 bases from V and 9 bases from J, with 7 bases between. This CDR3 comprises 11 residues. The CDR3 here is CASSPGESQYF. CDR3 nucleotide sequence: TGTGCCAGCTCACCAGGGGAGTCCCAGTACTTC.

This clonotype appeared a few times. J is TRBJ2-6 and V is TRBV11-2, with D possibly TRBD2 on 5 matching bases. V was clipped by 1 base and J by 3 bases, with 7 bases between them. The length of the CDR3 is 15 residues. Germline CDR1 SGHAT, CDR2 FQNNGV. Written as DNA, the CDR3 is TGTGCCAGCAGCTTAGGAGGGAATGGGGCCAACGTCCTGACTTTC. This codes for CASSLGGNGANVLTF.

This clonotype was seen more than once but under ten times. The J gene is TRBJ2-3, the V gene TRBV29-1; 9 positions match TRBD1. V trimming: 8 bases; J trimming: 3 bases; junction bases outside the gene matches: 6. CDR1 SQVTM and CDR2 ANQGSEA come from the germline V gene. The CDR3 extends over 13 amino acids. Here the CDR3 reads CSLRGTGTDTQYF. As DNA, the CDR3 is TGCAGCCTAAGAGGGACAGGGACAGATACGCAGTATTTT.